This section outlines one T cell receptor (beta chain) sequence together with its context. Methods used by the authors: How many nucleated cells were present was estimated from reference gene primer amplification. Measured with immunoSEQ multiplex PCR; TCRdb has only the in-frame clones, and not every one. That table furnishes V, J and clone size, whereas the DNA furnished D and trimming. This sample has 49,000 or so clones, with about four fifths found just once. This sample was taken from a study of blood T cell repertoires in COVID-19. Study-wide background: The United States, Italy and Spain provided the acute and convalescent COVID-19 samples. Sample material is recorded as cDNA or gDNA derived from T cells, B-cell-depleted T cells, or PBMCs.

The trim removed 2 bases at V and 8 bases at J, leaving 7 bases unmatched. This CDR3 spans 16 amino acids. The germline CDR1 and CDR2 sequences are SGHRS and YFSETQ. The chain links TRBV5-1 to TRBJ2-3; 14 bases fit TRBD2. Sequenced sample: peripheral blood. The clonotype comes from a man aged 55 to 69 with active COVID-19. In DNA form, the CDR3 reads TGCGCCAGCAGCTTAAGGACTAGCGGGGGGACGAGTACGCAGTATTTT. This gives the protein CASSLRTSGGTSTQYF.